Given below is one T cell receptor (beta chain) in context. The data derive from a study of cytomegalovirus exposure and HLA in healthy donors. CDR3 length: 14 amino acids. J gave up 3 bases and V 6 bases, and 11 bases lay outside the gene matches. Per germline, CDR1 SQVTM and CDR2 ANQGSEA. The protocol was immunoSEQ multiplex PCR, while the TCRdb copy is restricted to in-frame clones and leaves out a portion. The data show 180,000 or so clones, around nine tenths seen once. The receptor was isolated from a man between 18 and 29 years old in good health and CMV-seropositive. The sample taken for sequencing was PBMCs. The chain has TRBV29-1 and TRBJ2-7; TRBD2 aligns across 7 bases. The DNA of the CDR3 is TGCAGCGTGGGGACTACCACCCCCGTCTACGAGCAGTACTTC. Protein product: CSVGTTTPVYEQYF.